Below are 6 T cell receptor beta chains sequenced from a single sample in a study of response to subunit inactivated influenza vaccine. MiXCR, applied by TCRdb to the RT-PCR reads, yields one record per CDR3 protein. The table shows 430,000 or so distinct CDR3 sequences, with approximately 10% occurring only once. The sample consisted of PBMCs from blood, taken about 6 weeks after vaccination. The receptors come from a man over 45 who received an inactivated influenza vaccine.

Only a few counts were recorded for this clonotype. The CDR3 DNA is TGTGCCAGCAGCTTTCAAAGGACAGGCAGTAATGAAAAACTGTTTTTT. Translation: CASSFQRTGSNEKLFF. V and J are TRBV7-8 and TRBJ1-4; TRBD1 aligns across 7 bases. There are 16 residues in the CDR3. The J segment lost 4 bases and the V segment lost 3 bases, leaving 8 bases of the junction unmatched. The germline V gene has CDR1 SGHVS and CDR2 FQNEAQ.

The rearrangement links TRBV5-1 to TRBJ2-3; possible D gene TRBD2, 6 bases. Between the trimmed V and J ends, which lost 0 bases and 2 bases, there was a span of 16 bases. The CDR3 runs 17 residues. Germline values: CDR1 SGHRS, CDR2 YFSETQ. CDR3 in DNA: TGCGCCAGCAGCTTGGCCACCGGGACTTTTAACACAGATACGCAGTATTTT. Translating gives CASSLATGTFNTDTQYF.

The chain uses TRBV5-8 and TRBJ2-7; 7 nucleotides agree with TRBD1. The CDR3 has 13 residues. The V segment lost 9 bases and the J segment 1 base; nucleotides outside the gene matches: 7. Per germline, CDR1 SGHTS and CDR2 YDEGEE. CDR3 sequence reads: CATRRTGSYEQYF. The CDR3 bases are TGTGCCACCAGGAGGACAGGATCCTACGAGCAGTACTTC. The entire variable domain, with the rest obtained from reference TRBV5-8 and TRBJ2-7, is as follows: EAGVTQSPTHLIKTRGQQATLRCSPISGHTSVYWYQQALGLGLQFLLWYDEGEERNRGNFPPRFSGRQFPNYSSELNVNALELEDSALYLCATRRTGSYEQYFGPGTRLTVT.

This clonotype was counted between two and nine times. This sequence joins TRBV5-5 and TRBJ1-2; perhaps TRBD1 as D (6 bases). CDR3 length equals 13 residues. CDR1 SGHKS and CDR2 YYEKEE come from the germline V gene (reference sequence). The V end lost 4 bases, the J end lost 4 bases, and 11 bases lay between the germline ends. CDR3 in DNA: TGTGCCAGCAGCGACAGGACAGCCTATGGCTACACCTTC. Residues: CASSDRTAYGYTF.

In the case of this clonotype: A much more abundant neighbour one base away suggests this may be a read error. For the CDR3, the DNA is TGCGACAGCAGCTTGCATGGGGAGGGCCTCCCCTACGAGCAGTACTTC. It translates to CDSSLHGEGLPYEQYF. This chain joins TRBV5-1 and TRBJ2-7, with 7 bases that match TRBD2. The length of the CDR3 is 16 residues. Germline CDR1 is SGHRS and CDR2 is YFSETQ.

This clonotype was observed many times. The chain employs TRBV10-3 and TRBJ2-5; TRBD1 is a possible D gene (6 bases). Germline CDR1 is ENHRY and CDR2 is SYGVKD. This CDR3 has 13 amino acids. V dropped 4 bases and J dropped 7 bases, with 13 bases sitting between them. The DNA for the CDR3 is TGTGCCATCAGTGGACAGGCCGAAGGGACCCAGTACTTC. Amino acids: CAISGQAEGTQYF.